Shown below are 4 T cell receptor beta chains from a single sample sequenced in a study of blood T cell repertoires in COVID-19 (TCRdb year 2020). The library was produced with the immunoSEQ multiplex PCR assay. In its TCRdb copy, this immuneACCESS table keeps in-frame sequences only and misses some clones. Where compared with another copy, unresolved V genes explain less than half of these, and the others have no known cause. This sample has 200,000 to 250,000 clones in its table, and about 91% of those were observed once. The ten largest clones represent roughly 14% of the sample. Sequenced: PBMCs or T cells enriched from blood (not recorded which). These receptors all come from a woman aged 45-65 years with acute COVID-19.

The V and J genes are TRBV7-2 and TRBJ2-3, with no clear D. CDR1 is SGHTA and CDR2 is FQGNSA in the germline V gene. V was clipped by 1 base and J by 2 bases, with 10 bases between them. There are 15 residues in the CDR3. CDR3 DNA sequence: TGTGCCAGCAGCTTAGAAAGCCGTGTCACAGATACGCAGTATTTT. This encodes CASSLESRVTDTQYF.

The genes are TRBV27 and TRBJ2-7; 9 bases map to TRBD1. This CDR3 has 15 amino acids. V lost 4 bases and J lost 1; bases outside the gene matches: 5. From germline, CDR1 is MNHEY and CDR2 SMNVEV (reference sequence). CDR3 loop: CASSYVGTGSYEQYF. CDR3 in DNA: TGTGCCAGCAGTTATGTGGGGACAGGGTCCTACGAGCAGTACTTC.

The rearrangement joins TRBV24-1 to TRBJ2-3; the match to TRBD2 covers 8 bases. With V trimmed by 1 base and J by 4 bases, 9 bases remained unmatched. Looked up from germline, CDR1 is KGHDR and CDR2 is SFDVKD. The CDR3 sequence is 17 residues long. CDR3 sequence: CATSDFGSGSIPDTQYF. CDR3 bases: TGTGCCACCAGTGATTTCGGGAGCGGGAGTATCCCAGATACGCAGTATTTT.

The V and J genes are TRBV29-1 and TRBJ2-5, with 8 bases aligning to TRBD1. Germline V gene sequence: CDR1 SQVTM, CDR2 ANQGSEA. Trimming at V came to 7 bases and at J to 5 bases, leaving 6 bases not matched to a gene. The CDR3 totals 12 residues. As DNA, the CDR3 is TGCAGCGGAGGACAGGGTGGGGAGACCCAGTACTTC. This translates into CSGGQGGETQYF. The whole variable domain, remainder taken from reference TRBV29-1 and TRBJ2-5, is SAVISQKPSRDICQRGTSLTIQCQVDSQVTMMFWYRQQPGQSLTLIATANQGSEATYESGFVIDKFPISRPNLTFSTLTVSNMSPEDSSIYLCSGGQGGETQYFGPGTRLLVL.